This section outlines one T cell receptor (beta chain) sequence together with its context. The antigen remains undetermined. The sample belongs to a study of T cell repertoires in cytomegalovirus infection. Across the whole study: Public TCR beta signatures provided an indication of both CMV infection and a matching HLA type. Study-wide findings and caveats: Cumulated frequencies of public TCR beta families served to identify carriers of CMV plus the relevant HLA.

CDR1 is SGHTA and CDR2 is FQGNSA in the germline V gene. The trim removed 6 bases at V and 4 bases at J, leaving 6 bases unmatched. The CDR3 contains 14 residues. TCRdb ran MiXCR on the reads and lists one entry per CDR3 protein. The sample lists 550,000 to 850,000 distinct CDR3 sequences; around a third were seen once. The clonotype comes from a human donor in good health (CMV status not recorded). Some clones in this sample may be carry-over from other donors' samples. This chain joins TRBV7-2 and TRBJ1-2; 9 bases line up with TRBD1. Sequencing was performed on cultured PBMCs, taken from culture after CMV antigen stimulation. The CDR3 nucleotides are TGTGCCAGCAGAAGGACAGGGGATCTCTATGGCTACACCTTC. Translation gives CASRRTGDLYGYTF.